The 19 T cell receptor beta chains below were found in one sample sequenced in a study of blood T cell repertoires in COVID-19. Sequencing was performed with immunoSEQ multiplex PCR; in TCRdb, only in-frame clones are kept and a portion is missing. The top ten hold approximately 19% of the sample, which has roughly 100,000 clones, 86% seen once. Sequenced: peripheral blood. Receptor source: a woman aged 80 or over with acute or convalescent COVID-19.

The chain couples TRBV24-1 to TRBJ1-5; D is unresolved. Germline-derived CDR1 and CDR2 are KGHDR and SFDVKD. Trimming pared 4 bases from V and 6 bases from J, leaving 12 bases between. The CDR3 length is 14 residues. The CDR3 is CATSDPNGSQPQHF. CDR3 in DNA: TGTGCCACCAGTGACCCAAACGGGAGTCAGCCCCAGCATTTT.

V is TRBV7-8 and J is TRBJ1-4; the D gene is possibly TRBD1 (6 bases). Trimming left V 3 bases short and J 7 bases short, with 15 bases between. CDR3 length: 15 residues. The germline CDR1 and CDR2 sequences are SGHVS and FQNEAQ. The chain's CDR3 is CASSFLQGVGEKLFF. As DNA, the CDR3 is TGTGCCAGCAGCTTCCTACAGGGAGTTGGTGAAAAACTGTTTTTT.

The DNA of the CDR3 is TGTGCCAGCAGCTCACAGGTAACCTACGAGCAGTACTTC. This sequence encodes CASSSQVTYEQYF. V is TRBV3-1 (or the pseudogene TRBV3-2) and J is TRBJ2-7; maybe TRBD1 (5 bases). Germline V lookup: CDR1 LGHDT, CDR2 YNNKEL (reference sequence). Deletions cut 5 bases from V and 2 bases from J, with 10 bases between. This CDR3 comprises 13 residues.

J is TRBJ1-1 and V is TRBV5-1; D unclear. The V end lost 0 bases, the J end lost 5 bases, and 8 bases lay between the germline ends. Germline values: CDR1 SGHRS, CDR2 YFSETQ. The CDR3 consists of 13 residues. The CDR3 nucleotides are TGCGCCAGCAGCTTGGATCGGTTTACTGAAGCTTTCTTT. Its translation is CASSLDRFTEAFF.

The chain joins TRBV2 to TRBJ1-2, with 8 bases matching TRBD1. From germline, CDR1 is SNHLY and CDR2 FYNNEI. V shed 5 bases, J shed 7 bases, and the junction held 12 bases outside the gene matches. The CDR3 loop spans 15 amino acids. The CDR3 bases are TGTGCCAGCAGTCTTCATATGGACAGGGTGGGTGGCTACACCTTC. As protein: CASSLHMDRVGGYTF. The full variable domain, completed using reference TRBV2 and TRBJ1-2, is EPEVTQTPSHQVTQMGQEVILRCVPISNHLYFYWYRQILGQKVEFLVSFYNNEISEKSEIFDDQFSVERPDGSNFTLKIRSTKLEDSAMYFCASSLHMDRVGGYTFGSGTRLTVV.

The chain couples TRBV7-2 to TRBJ2-3, with 8 bases aligning to TRBD2. Germline-derived CDR1 and CDR2 are SGHTA and FQGNSA. The CDR3 runs to 16 residues. The junction had 10 bases not matched to a gene; V was cut back by 5 bases and J by 3 bases. This CDR3 reads CASSPPPGTSTDTQYF. The DNA for the CDR3 is TGTGCCAGCAGCCCCCCCCCGGGGACTAGTACAGATACGCAGTATTTT.

V is TRBV5-6 and J is TRBJ2-6, with TRBD1 as a possible D gene (6 bases). CDR1 and CDR2 from the germline V gene are SGHDT and YYEEEE. V lost 2 bases to trimming and J lost 0 bases, with 15 bases between them. The CDR3 loop spans 18 amino acids. DNA of the CDR3: TGTGCCAGCAGCTTATTATGGGGGCAGATCTCTGGGGCCAACGTCCTGACTTTC. This encodes CASSLLWGQISGANVLTF.

The J gene is TRBJ1-1, the V gene TRBV29-1, with 7 bases aligning to TRBD1. V shed 6 bases, J shed 5 bases, and the junction held 12 bases outside the gene matches. Germline lookup yields CDR1 SQVTM and CDR2 ANQGSEA. The CDR3 spans 14 residues. As DNA, the CDR3 is TGCAGCGTCGAAATTACAGGGGTGGGGACTGAAGCTTTCTTT. It translates to CSVEITGVGTEAFF.

The V call is TRBV29-1, the J call TRBJ2-7; tentatively, D is TRBD2 (6 bases). The germline CDR1 and CDR2 sequences are SQVTM and ANQGSEA. Trimming cost V 7 bases and J 0 bases, with 16 bases left between them. This CDR3 has 14 residues. Here the CDR3 DNA reads TGCAGCGCTGGCGGGGCGGGGAGCTCCTACGAGCAGTACTTC. It yields the protein CSAGGAGSSYEQYF.

This clone was counted only a few times. The genes are TRBV9 and TRBJ2-7; 9 bases line up with TRBD1. With 3 bases clipped from V and 3 bases from J, the junction kept 7 bases outside the gene matches. There are 15 residues in the CDR3. Germline V gene sequence: CDR1 SGDLS, CDR2 YYNGEE. DNA of the CDR3: TGTGCCAGCAGCGAGGGACAGGGATACTACTACGAGCAGTACTTC. Protein: CASSEGQGYYYEQYF.

The CDR3 sequence: CASSNRQNQPQHF. CDR3 DNA sequence: TGTGCCAGCAGTAACCGACAGAATCAGCCCCAGCATTTT. The V gene is TRBV6-6, the J gene TRBJ1-5; D may be TRBD1 (5 bases). The CDR3 runs to 13 residues. The V end was cut by 5 bases, the J end by 4 bases, with 9 bases between. The germline gives CDR1 MNHNY, CDR2 SVGAGI (reference sequence).

The chain carries TRBV11-2 and TRBJ2-7; tentatively, D is TRBD1 (6 bases). CDR1 is SGHAT and CDR2 is FQNNGV in the germline V gene. The CDR3 is 15 residues long. Trimming pared 5 bases from V and 5 bases from J, leaving 19 bases between. The CDR3 sequence: CASSPLVGAGNEQYF. Written as DNA, the CDR3 is TGTGCCAGCAGCCCTCTAGTGGGGGCAGGTAACGAGCAGTACTTC.

The chain links TRBV11-2 to TRBJ1-5, with D possibly being TRBD1 (5 bases). CDR3 length: 17 amino acids. CDR1 is SGHAT, CDR2 FQNNGV, per germline. V was trimmed by 5 bases and J by 5 bases, leaving 22 bases between them. The CDR3 spells CASSPGGGRGKYQPQHF. In DNA, the CDR3 is TGTGCCAGCAGCCCCGGGGGGGGAAGGGGTAAATATCAGCCCCAGCATTTT.

The chain recombines TRBV9 with TRBJ1-1; D possibly corresponds to TRBD1 (6 bases). V was clipped by 5 bases and J by 1 base, with 12 bases between them. Germline values: CDR1 SGDLS, CDR2 YYNGEE. This CDR3 has 14 residues. DNA for the CDR3: TGTGCCAGCAGTTCACTGACAGGGAACACTGAAGCTTTCTTT. Protein: CASSSLTGNTEAFF.

The V call is TRBV6-2 or TRBV6-3, the J call TRBJ2-3; 8 nucleotides line up with TRBD2. V lost 5 bases to trimming and J lost 2 bases; unmatched junction nucleotides: 12. The CDR3 totals 17 residues. Germline CDR1 and CDR2: MNHEY and SVGEGT. CDR3 sequence reads: CASSPNLGRGATDTQYF. In DNA form, the CDR3 reads TGTGCCAGCAGTCCCAACTTAGGGCGGGGGGCCACAGATACGCAGTATTTT.

The chain couples TRBV28 to TRBJ1-5; the match to TRBD1 covers 7 bases. V lost 1 base, J lost 3 bases, and 6 bases stayed unmatched. Looked up from germline, CDR1 is MDHEN and CDR2 is SYDVKM. There are 16 residues in the CDR3. CDR3 coding DNA: TGTGCCAGCAGTTTATACCCCGACAGGGCCAATCAGCCCCAGCATTTT. Amino acid sequence: CASSLYPDRANQPQHF.

The V call is TRBV9, the J call TRBJ2-5, with 9 bases identical to TRBD1. Trimming at V came to 3 bases and at J to 6 bases, leaving 12 bases not matched to a gene. This CDR3 contains 16 residues. CDR1 is SGDLS and CDR2 is YYNGEE in the germline V gene. The CDR3 protein is CASSGGGRGQGKTQYF. For the CDR3, the DNA is TGTGCCAGCAGCGGAGGGGGTAGGGGACAGGGAAAGACCCAGTACTTC.

The chain links TRBV18 to TRBJ2-5; 7 bases line up with TRBD2. The germline gives CDR1 KGHSH, CDR2 LQKENI. The ends lost 1 base at V and 1 base at J; junction bases unmatched: 6. The CDR3 contains 16 residues. The CDR3 region is CASSPLMGGVQETQYF. CDR3 bases: TGTGCCAGCTCACCACTTATGGGGGGGGTCCAAGAGACCCAGTACTTC.

The chain joins TRBV7-9 to TRBJ2-5, with D maybe TRBD1 (5 bases). There are 15 residues in the CDR3. The germline V and J ends were trimmed by 1 base and 1 base, with 10 bases remaining between them. Looked up from germline, CDR1 is SEHNR and CDR2 is FQNEAQ (reference sequence). CDR3 residues: CASSLGDSFQETQYF. The CDR3 DNA follows: TGTGCCAGCAGCTTAGGTGACAGCTTCCAAGAGACCCAGTACTTC.